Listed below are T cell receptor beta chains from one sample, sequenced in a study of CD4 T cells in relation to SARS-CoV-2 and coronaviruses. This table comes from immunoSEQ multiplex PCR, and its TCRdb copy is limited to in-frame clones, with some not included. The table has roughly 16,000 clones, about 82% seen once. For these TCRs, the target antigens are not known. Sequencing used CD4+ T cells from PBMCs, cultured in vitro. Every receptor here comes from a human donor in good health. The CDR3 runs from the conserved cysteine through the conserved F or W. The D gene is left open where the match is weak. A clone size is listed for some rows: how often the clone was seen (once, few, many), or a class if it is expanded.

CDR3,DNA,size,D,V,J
CASSSTPAYEQYF,TGTGCCAGTAGTAGCACCCCTGCCTACGAGCAGTACTTC,once,-,TRBV19,TRBJ2-7
CASSLGTGRIYEQYF,TGTGCCAGCAGCTTGGGGACAGGGCGGATCTACGAGCAGTACTTC,-,TRBD1,TRBV5-4,TRBJ2-7
CSAVGGYTF,TGCAGTGCTGTGGGGGGCTACACCTTC,-,-,TRBV20-1,TRBJ1-2
CASSLGLAGVTDTQYF,TGTGCCAGCAGCTTGGGACTAGCGGGCGTCACAGATACGCAGTATTTT,-,TRBD2,TRBV5-4,TRBJ2-3
CASSTSDSEKLFF,TGTGCCAGCAGCACGTCGGACAGTGAAAAACTGTTTTTT,-,-,TRBV5-6,TRBJ1-4
CASSWRGYNEQFF,TGCGCCAGCAGCTGGAGGGGCTACAATGAGCAGTTCTTC,-,-,TRBV5-1,TRBJ2-1
CASRGSGSNTEAFF,TGTGCCAGCAGGGGGTCGGGGAGCAACACTGAAGCTTTCTTT,-,-,TRBV6-5,TRBJ1-1
CAITGTGNTGELFF,TGTGCCATCACAGGGACAGGAAACACCGGGGAGCTGTTTTTT,-,TRBD1,TRBV10-3,TRBJ2-2
CARPKAVTFSTNEKLFF,TGTGCCAGGCCGAAGGCCGTCACTTTCTCAACTAATGAAAAACTGTTTTTT,-,-,TRBV27,TRBJ1-4
CASSRQGLTYEQYF,TGTGCCAGTAGTAGGCAGGGCCTAACCTACGAGCAGTACTTC,-,-,TRBV19,TRBJ2-7
CASRKSGGQYF,TGTGCCAGCAGGAAATCCGGGGGCCAGTACTTC,-,-,TRBV12-3/TRBV12-4,TRBJ2-5
CASTPSRGNSFGQPQHF,TGTGCCAGTACCCCCAGCAGGGGGAATTCTTTTGGTCAGCCCCAGCATTTT,-,TRBD1,TRBV19,TRBJ1-5
CASSLPGDYGYTF,TGTGCCAGCAGCTTGCCGGGCGACTATGGCTACACCTTC,-,-,TRBV5-4,TRBJ1-2
CAWSPLRSSGNTIYF,TGTGCCTGGAGTCCGCTGCGGAGCTCTGGAAACACCATATATTTT,-,-,TRBV30,TRBJ1-3
CASSTRGDGEQYF,TGTGCCAGCTCCACACGGGGAGACGGCGAGCAGTACTTC,-,-,TRBV2,TRBJ2-7
CASSLDSGAGANVLTF,TGTGCCAGCAGCTTGGATTCCGGGGCTGGGGCCAACGTCCTGACTTTC,few,-,TRBV5-4,TRBJ2-6
CASSDRTVATNEKLFF,TGTGCCAGCAGCGATCGTACGGTCGCAACTAATGAAAAACTGTTTTTT,-,-,TRBV7-9,TRBJ1-4
CASRVQGFRDTQYF,TGTGCCAGCAGGGTCCAGGGGTTTAGGGATACGCAGTATTTT,-,-,TRBV11-2,TRBJ2-3
CASSLSFLGETQYF,TGTGCCAGCAGTTTATCTTTCCTTGGGGAGACCCAGTACTTC,-,-,TRBV27,TRBJ2-5
CSASITGIQETQYF,TGCAGTGCTAGTATAACAGGGATCCAAGAGACCCAGTACTTC,-,-,TRBV20-1,TRBJ2-5
CASSAGTSGSGANVLTF,TGTGCCAGCAGTGCCGGGACTAGCGGCTCTGGGGCCAACGTCCTGACTTTC,-,TRBD2,TRBV6-4,TRBJ2-6
CASSIRQNRREKLFF,TGTGCCAGTAGTATCCGACAGAACCGGCGCGAAAAACTGTTTTTT,-,-,TRBV19,TRBJ1-4
CASSFGQGETEAFF,TGTGCCAGCAGCTTCGGACAGGGTGAAACTGAAGCTTTCTTT,-,TRBD1,TRBV7-9,TRBJ1-1
CASSPAAGATEAFF,TGTGCCAGCTCGCCGGCAGCGGGAGCCACTGAAGCTTTCTTT,-,-,TRBV18,TRBJ1-1
CASSLTPVLSGRTDTQYF,TGTGCCAGCAGCTTAACCCCCGTTTTGAGCGGGAGAACGGATACGCAGTATTTT,-,TRBD2,TRBV7-3,TRBJ2-3
CASTGSDEQFF,TGTGCCAGCACGGGGTCGGATGAGCAGTTCTTC,-,-,TRBV6-5,TRBJ2-1
CASSYLTGGLNTEAFF,TGTGCCAGCAGTTACCTAACAGGGGGCTTGAACACTGAAGCTTTCTTT,once,TRBD1,TRBV6-6,TRBJ1-1
CASSQSREDTIYF,TGTGCCAGTAGCCAAAGTAGGGAGGACACCATATATTTT,-,-,TRBV19,TRBJ1-3
CAWSKARYNSGANVLTF,TGTGCCTGGAGTAAGGCTAGGTACAACTCTGGGGCCAACGTCCTGACTTTC,-,-,TRBV30,TRBJ2-6
CASSRAGTGNYGYTF,TGTGCCAGCAGCCGAGCTGGGACAGGGAACTATGGCTACACCTTC,-,TRBD1,TRBV3-1/TRBV3-2,TRBJ1-2
CASSYSIAETQYF,TGTGCCAGCAGTTACTCGATAGCCGAGACCCAGTACTTC,-,-,TRBV6-5,TRBJ2-5
CASSWDVGAAYGYTF,TGTGCCAGCAGCTGGGATGTGGGGGCGGCCTATGGCTACACCTTC,-,-,TRBV7-8,TRBJ1-2
CASSPLAGDYYEQYF,TGTGCCAGCAGTCCTCTAGCAGGAGATTACTACGAGCAGTACTTC,-,-,TRBV7-9,TRBJ2-7
CASSLRGALQGSEAFF,TGCGCCAGCAGCCTCCGAGGCGCCCTTCAGGGCTCTGAAGCTTTCTTT,-,-,TRBV5-1,TRBJ1-1
CAGWRSGNTIYF,TGTGCCGGCTGGCGCTCTGGAAACACCATATATTTT,few,-,TRBV9,TRBJ1-3